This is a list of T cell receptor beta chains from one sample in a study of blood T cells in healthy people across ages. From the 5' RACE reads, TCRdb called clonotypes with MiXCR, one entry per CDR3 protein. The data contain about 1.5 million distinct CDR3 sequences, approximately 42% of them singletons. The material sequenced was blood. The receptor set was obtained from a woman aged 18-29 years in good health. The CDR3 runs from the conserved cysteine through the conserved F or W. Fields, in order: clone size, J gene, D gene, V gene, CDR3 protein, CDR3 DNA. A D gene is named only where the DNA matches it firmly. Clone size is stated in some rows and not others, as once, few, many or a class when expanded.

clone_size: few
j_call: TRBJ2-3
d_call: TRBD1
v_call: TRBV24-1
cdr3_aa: CATRGQGPTDTQYF
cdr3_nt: TGTGCCACCCGAGGACAGGGGCCCACAGATACGCAGTATTTT

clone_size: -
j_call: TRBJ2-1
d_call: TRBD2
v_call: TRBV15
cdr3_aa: CATSRTSGGLVYNEQFF
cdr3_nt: TGTGCCACCAGCAGGACTAGCGGGGGTCTCGTCTACAATGAGCAGTTCTTC

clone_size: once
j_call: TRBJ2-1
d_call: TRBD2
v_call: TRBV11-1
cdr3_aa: CASTNSGGSLYEQFF
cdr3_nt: TGTGCCAGCACCAATTCCGGCGGGAGTCTATACGAGCAGTTCTTC

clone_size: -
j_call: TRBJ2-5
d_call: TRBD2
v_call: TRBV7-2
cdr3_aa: CASSLELVSGALQETQYF
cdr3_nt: TGTGCCAGCAGCTTAGAATTAGTGAGCGGGGCCCTTCAAGAGACCCAGTACTTC

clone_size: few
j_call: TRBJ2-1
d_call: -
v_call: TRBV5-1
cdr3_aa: CASSVEMKNEQFF
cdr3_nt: TGCGCCAGCAGCGTGGAAATGAAGAATGAGCAGTTCTTC

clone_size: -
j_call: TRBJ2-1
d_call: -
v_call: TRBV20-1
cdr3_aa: CSATSPWVYNEQFF
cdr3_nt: TGCAGTGCTACCTCTCCCTGGGTCTACAATGAGCAGTTCTTC

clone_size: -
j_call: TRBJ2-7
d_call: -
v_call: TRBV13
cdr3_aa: CASGLGATSFEQYF
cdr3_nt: TGTGCCAGCGGCTTAGGAGCAACTAGTTTCGAGCAGTACTTC

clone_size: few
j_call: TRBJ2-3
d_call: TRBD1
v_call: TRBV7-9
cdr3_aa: CASRSPGQGSDTQYF
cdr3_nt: TGTGCCAGCAGATCTCCGGGACAGGGGTCAGATACGCAGTATTTT

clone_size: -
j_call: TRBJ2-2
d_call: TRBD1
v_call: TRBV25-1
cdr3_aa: CASSGTGVGTGELFF
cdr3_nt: TGTGCCAGCAGTGGGACAGGGGTCGGCACCGGGGAGCTGTTTTTT

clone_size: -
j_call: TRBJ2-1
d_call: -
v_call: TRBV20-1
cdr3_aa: CSARREGGSYNEQFF
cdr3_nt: TGCAGTGCTCGCAGGGAGGGGGGCTCCTACAATGAGCAGTTCTTC

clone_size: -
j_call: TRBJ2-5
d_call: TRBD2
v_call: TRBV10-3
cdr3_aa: CAISELAGGLQETQYF
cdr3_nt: TGTGCCATCAGTGAACTAGCGGGGGGATTACAAGAGACCCAGTACTTC

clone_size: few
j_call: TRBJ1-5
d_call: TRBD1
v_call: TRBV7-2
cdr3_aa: CASSPRDRGQPQHF
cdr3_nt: TGTGCCAGCAGCCCCCGGGACAGGGGGCAGCCCCAGCATTTT

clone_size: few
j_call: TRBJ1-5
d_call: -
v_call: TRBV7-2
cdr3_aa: CASSLGAGTQPQHF
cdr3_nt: TGTGCCAGCAGCTTAGGGGCAGGGACCCAGCCCCAGCATTTT

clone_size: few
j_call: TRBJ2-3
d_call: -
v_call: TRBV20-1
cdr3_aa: CSARDVGWVGSTDTQYF
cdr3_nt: TGCAGTGCTAGAGATGTGGGGTGGGTAGGAAGCACAGATACGCAGTATTTT

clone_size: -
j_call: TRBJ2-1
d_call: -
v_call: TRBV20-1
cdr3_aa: CSASRVERSYNEQFF
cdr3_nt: TGCAGTGCTTCCCGGGTAGAGAGGTCCTACAATGAGCAGTTCTTC

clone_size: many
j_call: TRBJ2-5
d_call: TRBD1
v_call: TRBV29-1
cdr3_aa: CSVELGGAETQYF
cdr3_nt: TGCAGCGTTGAATTAGGGGGCGCGGAGACCCAGTACTTC

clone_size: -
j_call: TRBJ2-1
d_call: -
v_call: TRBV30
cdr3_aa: CAWRGAANEQFF
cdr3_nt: TGTGCCTGGAGGGGCGCGGCCAATGAGCAGTTCTTC

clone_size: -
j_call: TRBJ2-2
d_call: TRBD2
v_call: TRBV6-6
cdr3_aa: CASEGLAGDNTGELFF
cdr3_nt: TGTGCCAGCGAGGGACTAGCGGGAGATAACACCGGGGAGCTGTTTTTT